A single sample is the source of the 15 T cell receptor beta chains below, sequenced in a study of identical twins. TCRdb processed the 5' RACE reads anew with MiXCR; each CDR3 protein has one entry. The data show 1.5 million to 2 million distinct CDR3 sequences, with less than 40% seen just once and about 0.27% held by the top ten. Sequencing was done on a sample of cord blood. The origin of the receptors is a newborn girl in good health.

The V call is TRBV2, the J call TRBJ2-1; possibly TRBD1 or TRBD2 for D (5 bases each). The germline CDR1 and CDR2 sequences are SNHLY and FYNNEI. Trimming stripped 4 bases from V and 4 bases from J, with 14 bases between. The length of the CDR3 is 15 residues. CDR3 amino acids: CASSGTGATYNEQFF. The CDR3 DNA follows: TGTGCCAGCAGTGGAACCGGGGCTACTTACAATGAGCAGTTCTTC.

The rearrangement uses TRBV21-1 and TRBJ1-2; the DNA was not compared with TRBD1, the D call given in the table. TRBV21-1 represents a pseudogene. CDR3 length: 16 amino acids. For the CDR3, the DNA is TGTGCCAGCAGCAATTTTGTCCACCCCCTAATCTATGGCTACACCTTC. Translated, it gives CASSNFVHPLIYGYTF.

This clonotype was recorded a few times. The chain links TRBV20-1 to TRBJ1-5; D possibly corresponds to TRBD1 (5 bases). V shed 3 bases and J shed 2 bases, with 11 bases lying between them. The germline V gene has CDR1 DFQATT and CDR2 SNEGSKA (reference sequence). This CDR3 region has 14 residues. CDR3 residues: CSASRRVGNQPQHF. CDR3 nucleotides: TGCAGTGCTAGCCGCAGGGTGGGCAATCAGCCCCAGCATTTT.

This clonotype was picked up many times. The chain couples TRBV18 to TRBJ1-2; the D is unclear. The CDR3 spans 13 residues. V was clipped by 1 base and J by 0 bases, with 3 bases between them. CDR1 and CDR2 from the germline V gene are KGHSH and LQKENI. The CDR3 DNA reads TGTGCCAGCTCACCACAAGCTAACTATGGCTACACCTTC. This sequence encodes CASSPQANYGYTF.

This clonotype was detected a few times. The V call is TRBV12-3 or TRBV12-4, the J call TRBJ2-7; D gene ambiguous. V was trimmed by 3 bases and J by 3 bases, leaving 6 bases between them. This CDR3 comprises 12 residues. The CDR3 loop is CASSFWVYEQYF. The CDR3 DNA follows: TGTGCCAGCAGTTTTTGGGTCTACGAGCAGTACTTC.

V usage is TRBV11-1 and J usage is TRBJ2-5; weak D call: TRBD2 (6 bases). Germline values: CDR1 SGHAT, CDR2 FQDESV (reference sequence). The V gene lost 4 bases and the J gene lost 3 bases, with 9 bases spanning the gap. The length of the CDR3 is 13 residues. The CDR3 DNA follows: TGTGCCAGCAGCTGGGACTTAAAAGAGACCCAGTACTTC. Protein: CASSWDLKETQYF.

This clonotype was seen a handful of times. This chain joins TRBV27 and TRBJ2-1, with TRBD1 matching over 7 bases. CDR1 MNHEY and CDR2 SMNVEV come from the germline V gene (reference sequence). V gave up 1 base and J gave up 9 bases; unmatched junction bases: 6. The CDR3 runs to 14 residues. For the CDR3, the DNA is TGTGCCAGCAGTTTATGGGACGAGGGGGCTGAGCAGTTCTTC. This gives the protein CASSLWDEGAEQFF.

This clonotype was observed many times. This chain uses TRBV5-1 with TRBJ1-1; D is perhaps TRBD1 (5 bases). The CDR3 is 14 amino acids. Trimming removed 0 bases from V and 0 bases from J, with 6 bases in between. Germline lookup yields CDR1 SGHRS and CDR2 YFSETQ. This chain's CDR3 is CASSLDRMNTEAFF. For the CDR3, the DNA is TGCGCCAGCAGCTTGGACAGGATGAACACTGAAGCTTTCTTT.

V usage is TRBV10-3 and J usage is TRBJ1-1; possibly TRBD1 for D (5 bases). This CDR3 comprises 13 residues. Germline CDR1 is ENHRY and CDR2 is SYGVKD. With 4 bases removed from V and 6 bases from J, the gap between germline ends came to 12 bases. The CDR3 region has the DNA TGTGCCATCAGTGTGCCGGGGACGGCTGAAGCTTTCTTT. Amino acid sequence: CAISVPGTAEAFF.

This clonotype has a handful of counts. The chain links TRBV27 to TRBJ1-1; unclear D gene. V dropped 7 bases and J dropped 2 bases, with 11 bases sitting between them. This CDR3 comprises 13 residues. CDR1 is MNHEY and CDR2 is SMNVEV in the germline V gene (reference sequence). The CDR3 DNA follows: TGTGCCAGCAATTCGAAGGTTAACACTGAAGCTTTCTTT. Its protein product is CASNSKVNTEAFF.

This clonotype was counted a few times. DNA for the CDR3: TGCAGTGCTCCAGTCGCGAGAAGCGAGCAGTACTTC. Its translation: CSAPVARSEQYF. The rearrangement joins TRBV20-1 to TRBJ2-7; no firm D call. Germline values: CDR1 DFQATT, CDR2 SNEGSKA (reference sequence). V lost 5 bases, J lost 6 bases, and 14 bases lay in between. The CDR3 is 12 residues long.

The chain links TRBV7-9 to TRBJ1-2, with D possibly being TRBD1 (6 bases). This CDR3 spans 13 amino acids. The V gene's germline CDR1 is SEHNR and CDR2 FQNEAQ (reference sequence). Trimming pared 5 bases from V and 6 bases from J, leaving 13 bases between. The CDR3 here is CASSPGTNDGYTF. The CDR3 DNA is TGTGCCAGCAGCCCCGGGACAAACGATGGCTACACCTTC.

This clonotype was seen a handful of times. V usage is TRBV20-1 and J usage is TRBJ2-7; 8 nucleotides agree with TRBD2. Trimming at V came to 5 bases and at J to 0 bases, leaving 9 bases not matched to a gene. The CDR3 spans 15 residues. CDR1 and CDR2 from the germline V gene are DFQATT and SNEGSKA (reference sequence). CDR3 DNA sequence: TGCAGTGCTCGGCGGCGGGAGGTCCGCTCCTACGAGCAGTACTTC. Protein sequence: CSARRREVRSYEQYF.

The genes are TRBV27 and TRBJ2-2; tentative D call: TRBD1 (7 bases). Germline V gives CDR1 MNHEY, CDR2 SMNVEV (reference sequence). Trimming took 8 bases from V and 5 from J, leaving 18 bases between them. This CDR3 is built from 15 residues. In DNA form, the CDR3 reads TGTGCCAGCGACACGGACAGGCGGGGAACCGGGGAGCTGTTTTTT. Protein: CASDTDRRGTGELFF.

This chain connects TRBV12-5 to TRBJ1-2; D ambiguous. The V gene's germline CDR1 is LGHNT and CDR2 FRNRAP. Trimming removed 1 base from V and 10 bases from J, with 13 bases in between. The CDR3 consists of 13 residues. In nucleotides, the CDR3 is TGTGCTAGTGGTTTGGCTCCCCGTACGGTCTACACCTTC. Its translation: CASGLAPRTVYTF.